The clone carrying this T cell receptor beta chain was picked up many times. The antigen is undetermined. Time point in this sample: pre-sensitization, week 0. Treatment meaning: therapeutic diphenylcyclopropenone sensitization with weekly scalp DPC. Alopecia patients deemed DPC-suitable, aged 18 to 70, excluding pregnancy. Unfractionated whole blood was the source from which total RNA was extracted. The sample originates from a study of human T cells and chemical hapten exposure. General observations from the study: Patch test score tracked positively with PT1 expanded TCR counts.

Individual cDNA molecules (in the library) carried attached unique molecular identifiers. TCRdb called the RACE reads again in MiXCR, with one record for every CDR3 protein. Of 62,000 or so distinct CDR3 sequences in the sample, 10% to 11% are singletons; the top ten hold around 4.8%. Germline V CDR1 and CDR2: LNHDA, SQIVND (reference sequence). V dropped 2 bases and J dropped 5 bases, with 13 bases sitting between them. The length of the CDR3 is 15 residues. This clonotype was sampled from a woman aged 50 to 60 with alopecia areata. Some clones in this sample may be carry-over from other donors' samples. The chain couples TRBV19 to TRBJ1-5, with D perhaps matching TRBD1 (6 bases). The sample consisted of whole blood, taken in connection with sensitization to the hapten diphenylcyclopropenone (DPC). The CDR3 bases are TGTGCCAGTAGTATATGGGGGGCCTACTATCAGCCCCAGCATTTT. Amino acids: CASSIWGAYYQPQHF.